This passage covers 15 T cell receptor beta chains from one sample sequenced in a study of breast tumors, draining lymph nodes, adjacent tissues. TCRdb re-called the multiplex PCR reads through MiXCR, storing one row per CDR3 protein. The sample contains about 63,000 distinct CDR3 sequences, less than 60% of which appear only once. The sample was breast tumor tissue. The receptors were gathered from a female donor with breast cancer. Some clones in this sample may be carry-over from other donors' samples.

The chain is built from TRBV7-3 and TRBJ1-4; 8 nucleotides line up with TRBD1. CDR1 and CDR2 (germline): SGHTA, FQGTGA. This CDR3 is built from 16 residues. V dropped 1 base and J dropped 8; count of bases not matched to a gene: 9. As DNA, the CDR3 is TGTGCCAGCAGCTTAAGCCGACAGGGGTGGGGCGAAAAACTGTTTTTT. Amino acids: CASSLSRQGWGEKLFF.

This clonotype occurred many times. The CDR3 loop reads CASSSGTSKDTQYF. The CDR3 nucleotides are TGTGCCAGCAGTTCCGGGACTAGTAAAGATACGCAGTATTTT. The chain has TRBV6-1 and TRBJ2-3; 8 positions agree with TRBD2. The CDR3 runs 14 residues. Germline V gene lookup returns CDR1 MNHNS and CDR2 SASEGT. After removal of 5 bases from V and 5 bases from J, the junction contained 6 bases not matched to a gene.

This clonotype showed up many times. This chain links TRBV6-4 with TRBJ2-1; TRBD1 matches 9 bases. The junction had 27 bases not matched to a gene; V was cut back by 4 bases and J by 8 bases. CDR3 size: 21 residues. Germline V CDR1 and CDR2: MRHNA, SNTAGT. DNA for the CDR3: TGTGCCAGCAGTGGAAGATCGGCCCCTCCCTTGGACAGGGGAGGGTTGGATGAGCAGTTCTTC. Amino acid sequence: CASSGRSAPPLDRGGLDEQFF.

At least ten counts were recorded for this clonotype. CDR3 sequence: CASSVGSSGSTDTQYF. The CDR3 DNA reads TGCGCCAGCAGCGTCGGGTCCTCGGGAAGCACAGATACGCAGTATTTT. This chain links TRBV5-1 with TRBJ2-3; D may be TRBD2 (5 bases). The CDR3 runs to 16 residues. CDR1 is SGHRS, CDR2 YFSETQ, per germline. Trimming left V 4 bases short and J 0 bases short, with 15 bases between.

Ten or more counts support this clonotype. The chain combines TRBV11-2 with TRBJ2-5; 10 bases match TRBD2. The CDR3 loop spans 14 amino acids. The J segment lost 7 bases and the V segment lost 7 bases, leaving 9 bases of the junction unmatched. CDR1 is SGHAT, CDR2 FQNNGV, per germline. The DNA of the CDR3 is TGTGCCAGCAACCCTAGCGGGGGAGAAGTGACCCAGTACTTC. This encodes CASNPSGGEVTQYF.

The chain employs TRBV6-6 and TRBJ1-2; D gene uncertain. V shed 7 bases and J shed 0 bases, with 9 bases lying between them. CDR3 length: 13 residues. In germline, CDR1 is MNHNY, CDR2 SVGAGI (reference sequence). As DNA, the CDR3 is TGTGCCAGCACAAGGGAGACTAACTATGGCTACACCTTC. It yields the protein CASTRETNYGYTF.

This rearrangement joins TRBV20-1 to TRBJ2-3; D not certain. Germline V lookup: CDR1 DFQATT, CDR2 SNEGSKA (reference sequence). This CDR3 is built from 15 residues. V was cut by 3 bases and J by 4 bases, with 17 bases left in between. The CDR3 protein is CSASLAAFGADTQYF. The CDR3 DNA reads as TGCAGTGCTAGTTTGGCGGCCTTTGGCGCAGATACGCAGTATTTT.

The chain carries TRBV7-9 and TRBJ1-4; 7 positions match TRBD1. The V gene end was trimmed by 7 bases and the J gene end by 6 bases; junction bases not matched to a gene: 11. CDR3 length: 15 amino acids. From germline, CDR1 is SEHNR and CDR2 FQNEAQ (reference sequence). The CDR3 DNA reads TGTGCCAGCACCACTTTGGACAGGCAGGATGAAAAACTGTTTTTT. It translates to CASTTLDRQDEKLFF.

This clonotype was found a few times. The conserved phenylalanine or tryptophan is not found at the CDR3 terminus, so this likely reflects a read error. The rearrangement uses TRBV20-1 and TRBJ2-6; the D is unclear. Looked up from germline, CDR1 is DFQATT and CDR2 is SNEGSKA (reference sequence). The CDR3 totals 8 residues. V lost 5 bases and J 16 bases, leaving 6 bases between the germline ends. CDR3 protein: CSAYELTS. In DNA form, the CDR3 reads TGCAGTGCTTATGAACTGACTAGC.

The rearrangement uses TRBV20-1 and TRBJ2-1; 14 nucleotides align to TRBD2. The J segment lost 8 bases and the V segment lost 6 bases, leaving 12 bases of the junction unmatched. Germline CDR1 and CDR2: DFQATT and SNEGSKA (reference sequence). The CDR3 extends over 16 amino acids. Here the CDR3 DNA reads TGCAGTGCCGGATCCGGACTAGCGGGGGGTGTAGATGAGCAGTTCTTC. It encodes CSAGSGLAGGVDEQFF.

The J gene is TRBJ2-7, the V gene TRBV4-1; TRBD2 might be the D (5 bases). Germline CDR1 reads MGHRA; CDR2 reads YSYEKL. There are 16 residues in the CDR3. Trimming stripped 1 base from V and 4 bases from J, with 17 bases between. CDR3 loop: CASSQGRGKMVYEQYF. The CDR3 bases are TGCGCCAGCAGCCAAGGCCGAGGGAAGATGGTATACGAGCAGTACTTC.

This clonotype has a handful of counts. This chain joins TRBV24-1 and TRBJ2-1; D might be TRBD1 (6 bases). The CDR3 consists of 12 residues. V gave up 2 bases and J gave up 14 bases, with 12 bases separating them. CDR1 and CDR2 from the germline V gene are KGHDR and SFDVKD. The CDR3 DNA reads TGTGCCACCAGTGATTCAGGGGTACTAGAGTTCTTC. It translates to CATSDSGVLEFF.

This clonotype was picked up a small number of times. The rearrangement links TRBV5-1 to TRBJ1-1; D remains unclear. Trimming removed 0 bases at V and 7 bases at J, with 10 bases between. Germline loops: CDR1 SGHRS, CDR2 YFSETQ. This CDR3 has 13 residues. CDR3 loop: CASSLDRVGEAFF. CDR3 DNA: TGCGCCAGCAGCTTGGATAGGGTGGGTGAAGCTTTCTTT.

With respect to this clonotype: The conserved phenylalanine or tryptophan is not found at the CDR3 terminus, so this likely reflects a read error. The V and J genes are TRBV7-9 and TRBJ2-5, with TRBD1 identical over 9 bases. The CDR3 contains 14 residues. Germline V gene sequence: CDR1 SEHNR, CDR2 FQNEAQ (reference sequence). V dropped 6 bases and J dropped 5; count of bases not matched to a gene: 7. DNA for the CDR3: TGTGCCAGCAGTGCGGGACAGGGAAAGGAGACCCAGTACCTC. Translated, it gives CASSAGQGKETQYL.

In this sample, this clonotype turned up many times. The V and J genes are TRBV2 and TRBJ2-2; D not certain. This CDR3 is 13 amino acids long. Trimming took 6 bases from V and 1 from J, leaving 6 bases between them. Looked up from germline, CDR1 is SNHLY and CDR2 is FYNNEI. This chain's CDR3 is CASRTGNTGELFF. The CDR3 bases are TGTGCCAGCAGAACGGGGAACACCGGGGAGCTGTTTTTT.